This T cell receptor beta chain was captured by sequencing in a study of blood T cells in healthy people across ages. About the study: Template switching captured about one barcoded beta molecule per two T cells. The study, taken as a whole, reports: Strong correlation was found linking TCR beta diversity to naive T cell percentage.

PBMCs, at least 6 million per sample, were isolated. With regard to this clonotype: Its specificity is not known.

The CDR3 sequence is 15 residues long. V lost 5 bases to trimming and J lost 4 bases, with 17 bases between them. Germline V gene data show CDR1 as MNHEY and CDR2 as SMNVEV (reference sequence). The authors ran a second PCR of 7 to 11 cycles using a sample-barcoded 5' primer and a J-beta primer mix. CDR3-containing paired-end reads numbering at least 2.5 million came from each sample. One entry per CDR3 protein, called by TCRdb with MiXCR from the 5' RACE reads. The sample yields approximately 820,000 distinct CDR3 sequences, under 55% seen once. This chain uses TRBV27 with TRBJ1-1; tentative D call: TRBD1 (6 bases). The specimen was blood. This TCR came from a man between 60 and 75 years old in good health. CDR3 residues: CASSRDNRVGTEAFF. The CDR3 nucleotides are TGTGCCAGCAGTCGAGACAACAGGGTTGGCACTGAAGCTTTCTTT.